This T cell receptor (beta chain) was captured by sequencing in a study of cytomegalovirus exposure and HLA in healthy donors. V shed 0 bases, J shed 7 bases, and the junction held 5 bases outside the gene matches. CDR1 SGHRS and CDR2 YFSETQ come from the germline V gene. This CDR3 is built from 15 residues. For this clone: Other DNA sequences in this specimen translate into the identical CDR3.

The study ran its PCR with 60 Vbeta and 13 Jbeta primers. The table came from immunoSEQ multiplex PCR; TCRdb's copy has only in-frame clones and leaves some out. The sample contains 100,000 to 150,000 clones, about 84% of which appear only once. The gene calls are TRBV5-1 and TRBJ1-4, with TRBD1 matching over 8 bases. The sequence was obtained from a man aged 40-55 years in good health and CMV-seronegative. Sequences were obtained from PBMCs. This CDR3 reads CASSLAGGASEKLFF. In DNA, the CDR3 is TGCGCCAGCAGCTTGGCAGGGGGCGCGTCTGAAAAACTGTTTTTT.